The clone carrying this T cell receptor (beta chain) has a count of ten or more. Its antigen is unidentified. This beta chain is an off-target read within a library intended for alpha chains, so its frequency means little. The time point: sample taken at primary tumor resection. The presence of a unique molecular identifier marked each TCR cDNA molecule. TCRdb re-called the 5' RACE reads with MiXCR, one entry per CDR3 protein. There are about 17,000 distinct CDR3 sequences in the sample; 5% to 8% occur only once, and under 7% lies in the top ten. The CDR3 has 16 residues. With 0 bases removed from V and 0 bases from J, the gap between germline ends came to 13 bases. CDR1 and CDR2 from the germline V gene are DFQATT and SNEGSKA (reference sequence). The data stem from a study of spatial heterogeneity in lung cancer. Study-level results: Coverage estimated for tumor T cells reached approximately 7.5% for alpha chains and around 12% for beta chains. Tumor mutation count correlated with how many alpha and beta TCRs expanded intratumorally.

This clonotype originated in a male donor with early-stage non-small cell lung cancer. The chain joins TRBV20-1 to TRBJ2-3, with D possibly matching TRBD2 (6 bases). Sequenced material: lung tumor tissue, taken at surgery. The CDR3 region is CSARDRELSSTDTQYF. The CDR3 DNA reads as TGCAGTGCTAGAGATCGGGAGTTATCGAGCACAGATACGCAGTATTTT.